A single T cell receptor beta chain is shown here with its context. The repertoire was sequenced with immunoSEQ multiplex PCR; TCRdb's copy has only in-frame clones and lacks some. The sample carries roughly 75,000 clones, almost 85% recorded once. This sample is drawn from a study of blood T cell repertoires in COVID-19. The CDR3 spans 11 residues. Trimming shortened V by 8 bases and J by 5 bases, and 7 bases separated the two germline ends. Sequencing was carried out using peripheral blood. This receptor was obtained from a man aged 50 to 60 with COVID-19, enrolled during active disease. The chain carries TRBV23-1 and TRBJ2-1, with D hard to call. TRBV23-1 is marked as an open reading frame, function uncertain. The CDR3 is CASPLDNEQFF. CDR3 in DNA: TGCGCCAGCCCCCTCGACAATGAGCAGTTCTTC.